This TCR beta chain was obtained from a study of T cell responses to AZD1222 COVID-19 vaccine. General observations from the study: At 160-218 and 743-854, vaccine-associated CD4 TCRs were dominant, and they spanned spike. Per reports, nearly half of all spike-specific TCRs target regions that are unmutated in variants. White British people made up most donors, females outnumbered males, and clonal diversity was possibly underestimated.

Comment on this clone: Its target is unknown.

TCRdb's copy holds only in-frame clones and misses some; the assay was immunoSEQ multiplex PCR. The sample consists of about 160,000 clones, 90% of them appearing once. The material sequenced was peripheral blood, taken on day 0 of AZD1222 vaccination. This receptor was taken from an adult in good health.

In DNA, the CDR3 is TGCGCCAGCAGCCAATATGGACAGGGAGATGGAAACACCATATATTTT. It translates to CASSQYGQGDGNTIYF. The V call is TRBV4-1, the J call TRBJ1-3, with 8 bases lining up with TRBD1. Germline trimming cut 2 bases from V and 3 bases from J; bases unmatched to any gene: 6. Germline CDR1 reads MGHRA; CDR2 reads YSYEKL. CDR3 length equals 16 residues.